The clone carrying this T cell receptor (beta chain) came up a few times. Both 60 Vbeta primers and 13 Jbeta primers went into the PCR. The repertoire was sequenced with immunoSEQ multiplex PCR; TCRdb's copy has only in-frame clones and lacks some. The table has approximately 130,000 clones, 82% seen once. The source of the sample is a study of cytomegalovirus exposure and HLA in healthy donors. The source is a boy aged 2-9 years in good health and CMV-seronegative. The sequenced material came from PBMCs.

The CDR3 here is CASSLLTGGDGYTF. The CDR3 nucleotides are TGCGCCAGCAGCCTTCTAACGGGGGGCGATGGCTACACCTTC. The V call is TRBV4-3, the J call TRBJ1-2; TRBD1 is a possible D gene (6 bases). Germline CDR1 LGHNA, CDR2 YSLEER. The CDR3 runs to 14 residues. V lost 4 bases, J lost 6 bases, and 15 bases lay in between.